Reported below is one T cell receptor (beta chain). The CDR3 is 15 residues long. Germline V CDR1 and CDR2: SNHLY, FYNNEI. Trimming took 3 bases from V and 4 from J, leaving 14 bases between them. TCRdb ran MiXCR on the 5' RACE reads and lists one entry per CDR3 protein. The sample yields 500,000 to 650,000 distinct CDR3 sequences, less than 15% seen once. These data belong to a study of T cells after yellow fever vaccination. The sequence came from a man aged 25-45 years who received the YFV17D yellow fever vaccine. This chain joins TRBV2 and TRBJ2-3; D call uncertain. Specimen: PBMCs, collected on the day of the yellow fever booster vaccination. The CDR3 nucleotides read TGTGCCAGCAGTGATATGAAGTTTTCCCCAGATACGCAGTATTTT. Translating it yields CASSDMKFSPDTQYF.